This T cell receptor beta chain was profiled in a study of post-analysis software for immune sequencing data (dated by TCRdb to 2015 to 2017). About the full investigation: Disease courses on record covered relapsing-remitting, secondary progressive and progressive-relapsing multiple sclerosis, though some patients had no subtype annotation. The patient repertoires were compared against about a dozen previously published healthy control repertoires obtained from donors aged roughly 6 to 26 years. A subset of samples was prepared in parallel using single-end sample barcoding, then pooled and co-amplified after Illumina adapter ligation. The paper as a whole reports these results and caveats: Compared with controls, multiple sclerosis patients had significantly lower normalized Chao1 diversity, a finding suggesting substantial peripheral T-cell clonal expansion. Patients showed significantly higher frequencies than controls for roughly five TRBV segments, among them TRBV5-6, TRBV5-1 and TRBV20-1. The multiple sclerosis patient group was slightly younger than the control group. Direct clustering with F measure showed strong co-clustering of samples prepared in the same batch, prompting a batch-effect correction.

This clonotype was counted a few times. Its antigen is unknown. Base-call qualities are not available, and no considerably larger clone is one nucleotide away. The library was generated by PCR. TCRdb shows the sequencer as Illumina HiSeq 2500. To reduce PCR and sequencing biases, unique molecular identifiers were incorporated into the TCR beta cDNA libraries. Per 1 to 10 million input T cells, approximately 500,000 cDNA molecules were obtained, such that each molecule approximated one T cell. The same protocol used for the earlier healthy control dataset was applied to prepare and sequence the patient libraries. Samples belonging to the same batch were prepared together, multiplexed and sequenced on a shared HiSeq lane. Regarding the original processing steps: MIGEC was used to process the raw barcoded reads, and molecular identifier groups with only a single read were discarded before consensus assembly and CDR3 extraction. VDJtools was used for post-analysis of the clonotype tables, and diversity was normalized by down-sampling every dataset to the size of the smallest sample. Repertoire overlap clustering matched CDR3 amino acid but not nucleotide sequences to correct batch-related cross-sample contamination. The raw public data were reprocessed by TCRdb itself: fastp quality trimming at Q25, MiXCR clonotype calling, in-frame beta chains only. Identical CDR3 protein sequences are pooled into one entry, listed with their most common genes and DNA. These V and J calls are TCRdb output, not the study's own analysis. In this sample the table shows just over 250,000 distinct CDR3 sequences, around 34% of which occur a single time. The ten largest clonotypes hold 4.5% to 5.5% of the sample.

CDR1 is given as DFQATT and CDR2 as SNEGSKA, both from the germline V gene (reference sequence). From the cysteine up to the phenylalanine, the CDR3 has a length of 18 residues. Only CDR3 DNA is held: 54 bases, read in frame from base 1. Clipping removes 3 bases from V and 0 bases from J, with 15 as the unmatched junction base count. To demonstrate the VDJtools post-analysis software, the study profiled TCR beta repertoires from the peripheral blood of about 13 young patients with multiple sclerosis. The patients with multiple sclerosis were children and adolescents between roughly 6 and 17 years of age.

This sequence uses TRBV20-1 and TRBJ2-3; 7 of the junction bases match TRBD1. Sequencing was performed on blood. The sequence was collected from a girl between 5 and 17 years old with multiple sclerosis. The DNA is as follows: TGCAGTGCTAGTGGGGTGATGGACAGGCCAGCTAGCACAGATACGCAGTATTTT. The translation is CSASGVMDRPASTDTQYF.